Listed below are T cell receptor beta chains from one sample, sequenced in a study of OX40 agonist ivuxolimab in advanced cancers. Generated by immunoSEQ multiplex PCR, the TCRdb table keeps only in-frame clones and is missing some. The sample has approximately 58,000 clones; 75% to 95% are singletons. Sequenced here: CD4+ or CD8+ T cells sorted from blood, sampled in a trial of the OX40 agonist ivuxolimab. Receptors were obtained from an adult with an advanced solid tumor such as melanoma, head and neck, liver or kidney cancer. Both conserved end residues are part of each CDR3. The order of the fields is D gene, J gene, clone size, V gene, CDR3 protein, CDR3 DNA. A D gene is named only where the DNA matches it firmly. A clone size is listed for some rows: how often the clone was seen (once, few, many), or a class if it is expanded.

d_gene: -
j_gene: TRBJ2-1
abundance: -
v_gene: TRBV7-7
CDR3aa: CASSFGGPVNNEQFF
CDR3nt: TGTGCCAGCAGCTTTGGAGGGCCGGTGAACAATGAGCAGTTCTTC

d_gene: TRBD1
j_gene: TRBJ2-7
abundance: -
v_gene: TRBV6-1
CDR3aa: CASSEPWDSPEQYF
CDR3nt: TGTGCCAGCAGTGAACCTTGGGACAGCCCCGAGCAGTACTTC

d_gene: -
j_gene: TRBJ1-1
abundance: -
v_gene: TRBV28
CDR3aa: CASRGIGNTEAFF
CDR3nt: TGTGCCAGCAGAGGCATTGGGAACACTGAAGCTTTCTTT

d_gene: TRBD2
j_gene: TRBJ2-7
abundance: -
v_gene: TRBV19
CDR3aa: CASSPSASGTSYEQYF
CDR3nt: TGTGCCAGTAGTCCCTCGGCTAGCGGGACCTCCTACGAGCAGTACTTC

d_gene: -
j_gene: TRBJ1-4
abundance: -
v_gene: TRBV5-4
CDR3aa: CASSSDSSNEKLFF
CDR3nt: TGTGCCAGCAGCTCCGACAGCAGTAATGAAAAACTGTTTTTT

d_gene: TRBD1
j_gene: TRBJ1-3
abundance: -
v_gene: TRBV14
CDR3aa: CASSQGGTGAIGNTIYF
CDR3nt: TGTGCCAGCAGCCAAGGAGGGACAGGGGCTATTGGAAACACCATATATTTT

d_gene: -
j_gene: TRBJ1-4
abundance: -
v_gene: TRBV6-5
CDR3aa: CASSYSWDATNEKLFF
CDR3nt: TGTGCCAGCAGTTACTCGTGGGACGCAACTAATGAAAAACTGTTTTTT

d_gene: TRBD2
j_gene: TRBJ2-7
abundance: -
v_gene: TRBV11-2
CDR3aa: CASSFATSGPYEQYF
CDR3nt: TGTGCCAGCAGCTTCGCGACTAGCGGACCCTACGAGCAGTACTTC

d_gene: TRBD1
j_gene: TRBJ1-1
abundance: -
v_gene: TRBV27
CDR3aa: CASTLVRGYTEAFF
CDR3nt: TGTGCCAGCACCTTAGTCAGGGGGTACACTGAAGCTTTCTTT

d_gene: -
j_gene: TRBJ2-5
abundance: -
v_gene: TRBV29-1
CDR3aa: CSAEGGAGGETQYF
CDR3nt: TGCAGCGCCGAAGGGGGAGCCGGGGGAGAGACCCAGTACTTC

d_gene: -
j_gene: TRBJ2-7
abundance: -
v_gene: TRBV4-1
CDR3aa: CASSPAGIGSYEQYF
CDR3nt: TGCGCCAGCAGCCCTGCCGGGATTGGCTCCTACGAGCAGTACTTC

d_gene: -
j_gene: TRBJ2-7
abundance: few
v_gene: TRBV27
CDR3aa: CASSAGRTYEQYF
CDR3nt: TGTGCCAGCAGTGCGGGACGTACCTACGAGCAGTACTTC

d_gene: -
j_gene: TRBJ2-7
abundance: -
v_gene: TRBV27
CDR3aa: CASSLRLDSLYEQYF
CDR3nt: TGTGCCAGCAGTTTGCGACTAGATAGTCTGTACGAGCAGTACTTC

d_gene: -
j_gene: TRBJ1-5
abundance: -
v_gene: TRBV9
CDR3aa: CASSVDSSNQPQHF
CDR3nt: TGTGCCAGCAGCGTGGATTCTAGCAATCAGCCCCAGCATTTT

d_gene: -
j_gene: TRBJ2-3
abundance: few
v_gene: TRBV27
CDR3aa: CASRPGGEGLTDTQYF
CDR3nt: TGTGCCAGCAGGCCAGGGGGGGAGGGACTCACAGATACGCAGTATTTT

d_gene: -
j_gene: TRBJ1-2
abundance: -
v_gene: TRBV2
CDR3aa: CASREDRTDKDYGYTF
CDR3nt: TGTGCCAGCAGAGAAGACAGGACAGATAAGGACTATGGCTACACCTTC

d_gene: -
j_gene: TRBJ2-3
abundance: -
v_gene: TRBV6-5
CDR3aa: CASQRSETDTQYF
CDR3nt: TGTGCCAGCCAACGTAGCGAGACAGATACGCAGTATTTT

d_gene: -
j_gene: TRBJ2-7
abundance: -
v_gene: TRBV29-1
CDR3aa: CSVSLTESSYEQYF
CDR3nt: TGCAGCGTGTCCCTCACAGAGAGCTCCTACGAGCAGTACTTC

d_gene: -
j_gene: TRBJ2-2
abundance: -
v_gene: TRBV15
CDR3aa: CATSRDWPKKNTGELFF
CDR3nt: TGTGCCACCAGCAGAGATTGGCCTAAAAAGAACACCGGGGAGCTGTTTTTT

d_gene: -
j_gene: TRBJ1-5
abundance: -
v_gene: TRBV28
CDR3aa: CASSLPGSDQPQHF
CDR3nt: TGTGCCAGCAGTCTCCCAGGTAGTGATCAGCCCCAGCATTTT

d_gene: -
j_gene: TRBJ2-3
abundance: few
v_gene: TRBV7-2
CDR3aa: CASSATSHGDTQYF
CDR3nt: TGTGCCAGCAGCGCCACCAGTCATGGTGATACGCAGTATTTT

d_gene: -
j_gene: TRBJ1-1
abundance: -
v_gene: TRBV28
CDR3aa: CASSVSRVPGTEAFF
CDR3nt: TGTGCCAGCAGCGTATCACGGGTCCCGGGGACTGAAGCTTTCTTT

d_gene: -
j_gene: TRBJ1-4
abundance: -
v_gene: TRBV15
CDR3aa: CATSRVLAYNEKLFF
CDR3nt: TGTGCCACCAGCAGAGTGTTGGCCTATAATGAAAAACTGTTTTTT

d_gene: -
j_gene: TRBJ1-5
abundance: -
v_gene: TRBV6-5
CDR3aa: CASRDTTYSNQPQHF
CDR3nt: TGTGCCAGCAGGGACACAACTTATAGCAATCAGCCCCAGCATTTT

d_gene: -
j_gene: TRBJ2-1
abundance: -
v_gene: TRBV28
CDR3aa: CAAAVGEDNEQFF
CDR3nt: TGTGCCGCAGCGGTTGGGGAGGACAATGAGCAGTTCTTC

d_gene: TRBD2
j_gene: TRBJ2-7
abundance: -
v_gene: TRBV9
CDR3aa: CASSPALAGNYEQYF
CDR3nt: TGTGCCAGCAGCCCCGCTCTAGCGGGCAACTACGAGCAGTACTTC

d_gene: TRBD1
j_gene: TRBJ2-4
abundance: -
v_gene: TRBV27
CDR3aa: CASSLQGARAKNIQYF
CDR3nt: TGTGCCAGCAGTTTACAGGGGGCGCGGGCCAAAAACATTCAGTACTTC

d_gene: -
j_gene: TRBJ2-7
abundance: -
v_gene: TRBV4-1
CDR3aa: CASRAIGHSLGEQYF
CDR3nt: TGCGCCAGCAGGGCGATAGGACACTCACTCGGGGAGCAGTACTTC